This entry features one TCR beta chain sequence. These data are taken from a study of blood T cell repertoires in COVID-19. Turning to the study itself: The United States, Italy and Spain supplied acute and convalescent COVID-19 samples. From T cells, B-cell-depleted T cells, or PBMCs came the material, which was cDNA or gDNA.

Adults between roughly 18 and 89 years of age took part from 20 to 25 US areas. Grouping used clinical history reported by participants in a survey and questionnaire. Sequencing used immunoSEQ multiplex PCR; TCRdb keeps in-frame clones, though not all of them. Here the sample spans 200,000 to 300,000 clones, just under 90% being singletons. V lost 8 bases to trimming and J lost 1 base, with 6 bases between them. The CDR3 covers 12 residues. Germline V lookup: CDR1 SNHLY, CDR2 FYNNEI. The sample consisted of PBMCs or T cells enriched from blood (not recorded which). This clonotype was obtained from a man aged 45-60 years who had been exposed to COVID-19. The chain is built from TRBV2 and TRBJ1-3, with D unresolved. The CDR3 DNA follows: TGTGCCAGCTCTGAGTCTGGAAACACCATATATTTT. Translated: CASSESGNTIYF.